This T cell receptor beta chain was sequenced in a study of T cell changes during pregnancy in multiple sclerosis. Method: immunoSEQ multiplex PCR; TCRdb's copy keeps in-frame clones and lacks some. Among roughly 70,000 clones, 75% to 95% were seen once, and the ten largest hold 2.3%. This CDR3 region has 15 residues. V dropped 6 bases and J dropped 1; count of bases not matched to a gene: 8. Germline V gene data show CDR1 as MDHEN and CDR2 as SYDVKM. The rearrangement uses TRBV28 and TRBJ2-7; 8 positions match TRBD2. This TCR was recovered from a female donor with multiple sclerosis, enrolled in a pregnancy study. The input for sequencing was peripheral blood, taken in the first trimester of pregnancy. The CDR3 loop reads CASSPKREWSYEQYF. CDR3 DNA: TGTGCCAGCAGCCCAAAGCGGGAGTGGTCCTACGAGCAGTACTTC.